The entry below describes one T cell receptor beta chain. The entry originates in a study of OX40 agonist ivuxolimab in advanced cancers. About the research overall: Age averaged 60 years (range roughly 20 to 90), and more than 80% were male.

Germline CDR1 is WSHSY and CDR2 is SAAADI. The CDR3 has 14 amino acids. The germline V and J ends were trimmed by 2 bases and 5 bases, with 10 bases remaining between them. Profiled with immunoSEQ multiplex PCR; TCRdb holds only in-frame clones, not every one. The repertoire holds about 76,000 clones, with 85% to 90% as singletons. The chain is built from TRBV10-2 and TRBJ1-5; D is possibly TRBD1 (6 bases). This specimen consisted of CD4+ or CD8+ T cells sorted from blood, obtained in a trial of the OX40 agonist ivuxolimab. The TCR sequence derives from an adult with an advanced solid tumor such as melanoma, head and neck, liver or kidney cancer. CDR3 residues: CASSEGDTYQPQHF. As DNA, the CDR3 is TGCGCCAGCAGTGAGGGGGACACATATCAGCCCCAGCATTTT.